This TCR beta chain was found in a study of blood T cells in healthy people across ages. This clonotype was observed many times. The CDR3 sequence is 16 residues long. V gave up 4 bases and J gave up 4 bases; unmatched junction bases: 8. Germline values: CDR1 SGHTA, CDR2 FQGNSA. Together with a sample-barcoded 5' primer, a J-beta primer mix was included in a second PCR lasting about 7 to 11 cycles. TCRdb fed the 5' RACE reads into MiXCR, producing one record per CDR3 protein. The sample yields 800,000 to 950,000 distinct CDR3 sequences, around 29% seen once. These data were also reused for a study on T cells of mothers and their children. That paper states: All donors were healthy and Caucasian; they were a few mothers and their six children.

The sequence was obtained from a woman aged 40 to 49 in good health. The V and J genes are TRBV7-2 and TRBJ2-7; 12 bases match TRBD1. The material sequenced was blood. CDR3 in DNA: TGTGCCAGCAGCTCCCTAAGGGACAGGGGGCAATACGAGCAGTACTTC. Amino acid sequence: CASSSLRDRGQYEQYF. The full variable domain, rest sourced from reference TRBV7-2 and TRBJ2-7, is GAGVSQSPSNKVTEKGKDVELRCDPISGHTALYWYRQSLGQGLEFLIYFQGNSAPDKSGLPSDRFSAERTGGSVSTLTIQRTQQEDSAVYLCASSSLRDRGQYEQYFGPGTRLTVT.